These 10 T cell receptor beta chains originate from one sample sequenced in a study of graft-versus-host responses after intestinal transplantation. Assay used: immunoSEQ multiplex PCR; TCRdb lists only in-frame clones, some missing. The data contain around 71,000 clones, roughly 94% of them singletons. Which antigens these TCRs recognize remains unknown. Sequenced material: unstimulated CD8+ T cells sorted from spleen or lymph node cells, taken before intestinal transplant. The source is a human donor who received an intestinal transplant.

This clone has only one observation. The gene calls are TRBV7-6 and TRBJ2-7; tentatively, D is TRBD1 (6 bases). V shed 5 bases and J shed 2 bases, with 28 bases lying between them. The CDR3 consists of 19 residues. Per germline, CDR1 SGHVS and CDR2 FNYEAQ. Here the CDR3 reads CASSPEDRSKGDPPYEQYF. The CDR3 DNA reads TGTGCCAGCAGCCCAGAGGACAGATCCAAGGGGGACCCCCCCTACGAGCAGTACTTC. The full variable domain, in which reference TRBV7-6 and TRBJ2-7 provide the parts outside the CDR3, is GAGVSQSPRYKVTKRGQDVALRCDPISGHVSLYWYRQALGQGPEFLTYFNYEAQQDKSGLPNDRFSAERPEGSISTLTIQRTEQRDSAMYRCASSPEDRSKGDPPYEQYFGPGTRLTVT.

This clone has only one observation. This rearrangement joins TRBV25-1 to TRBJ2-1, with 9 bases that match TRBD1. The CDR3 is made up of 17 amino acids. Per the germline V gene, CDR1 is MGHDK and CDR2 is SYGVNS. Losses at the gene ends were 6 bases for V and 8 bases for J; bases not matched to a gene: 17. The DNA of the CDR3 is TGTGCCAGCAGCAGCACCCCCGGGACAGGGAGGGACCATGAGCAGTTCTTC. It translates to CASSSTPGTGRDHEQFF.

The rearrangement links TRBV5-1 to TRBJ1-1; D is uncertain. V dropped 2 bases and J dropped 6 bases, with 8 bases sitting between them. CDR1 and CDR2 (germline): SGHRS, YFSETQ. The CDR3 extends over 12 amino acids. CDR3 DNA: TGCGCCAGCAGCTTTGGATTCGCTGAAGCTTTCTTT. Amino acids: CASSFGFAEAFF.

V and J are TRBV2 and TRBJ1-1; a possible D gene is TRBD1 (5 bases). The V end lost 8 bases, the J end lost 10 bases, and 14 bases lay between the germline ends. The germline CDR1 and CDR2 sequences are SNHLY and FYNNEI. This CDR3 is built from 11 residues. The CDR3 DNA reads TGTGCCAGCTTTGGTGTTAGGGGAGCTTTCTTT. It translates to CASFGVRGAFF.

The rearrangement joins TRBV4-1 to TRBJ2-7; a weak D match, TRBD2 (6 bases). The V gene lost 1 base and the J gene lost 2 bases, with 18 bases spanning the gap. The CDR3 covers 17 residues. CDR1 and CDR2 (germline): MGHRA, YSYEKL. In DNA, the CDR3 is TGCGCCAGCAGCCAAGGTGTGCGGGACGACGTTACCTACGAGCAGTACTTC. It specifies CASSQGVRDDVTYEQYF.

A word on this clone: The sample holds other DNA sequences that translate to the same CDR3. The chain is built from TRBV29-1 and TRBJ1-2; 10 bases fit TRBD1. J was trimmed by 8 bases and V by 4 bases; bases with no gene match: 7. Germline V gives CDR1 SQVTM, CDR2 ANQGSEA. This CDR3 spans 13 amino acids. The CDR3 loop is CSVVGDRGDGYTF. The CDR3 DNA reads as TGCAGCGTTGTGGGGGACAGGGGAGACGGCTACACCTTC.

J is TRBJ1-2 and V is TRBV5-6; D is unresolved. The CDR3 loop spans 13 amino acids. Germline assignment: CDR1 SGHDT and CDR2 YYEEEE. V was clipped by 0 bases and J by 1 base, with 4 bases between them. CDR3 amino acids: CASSLEGNYGYTF. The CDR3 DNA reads TGTGCCAGCAGCTTGGAGGGTAACTATGGCTACACCTTC.

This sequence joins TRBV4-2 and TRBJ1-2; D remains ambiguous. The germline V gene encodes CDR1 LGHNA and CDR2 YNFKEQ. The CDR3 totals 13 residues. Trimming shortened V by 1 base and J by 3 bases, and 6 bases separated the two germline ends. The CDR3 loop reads CASSQVTYYGYTF. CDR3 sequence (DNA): TGTGCCAGCAGCCAAGTCACTTACTATGGCTACACCTTC.

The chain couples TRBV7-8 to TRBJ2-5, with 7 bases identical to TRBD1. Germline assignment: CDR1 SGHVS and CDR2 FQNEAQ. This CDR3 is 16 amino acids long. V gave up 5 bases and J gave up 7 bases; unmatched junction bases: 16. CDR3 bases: TGTGCCAGCAGCCAATCCCTGGGGACAGCGGTAGGGACCCAGTACTTC. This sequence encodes CASSQSLGTAVGTQYF. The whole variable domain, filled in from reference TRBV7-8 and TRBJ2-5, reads GAGVSQSPRYKVAKRGQDVALRCDPISGHVSLFWYQQALGQGPEFLTYFQNEAQLDKSGLPSDRFFAERPEGSVSTLKIQRTQQEDSAVYLCASSQSLGTAVGTQYFGPGTRLLVL.

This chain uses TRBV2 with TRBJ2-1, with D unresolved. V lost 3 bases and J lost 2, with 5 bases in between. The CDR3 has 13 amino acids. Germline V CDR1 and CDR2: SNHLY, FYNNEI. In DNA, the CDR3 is TGTGCCAGCAGTGAGTCCCCCTACAATGAGCAGTTCTTC. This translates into CASSESPYNEQFF.